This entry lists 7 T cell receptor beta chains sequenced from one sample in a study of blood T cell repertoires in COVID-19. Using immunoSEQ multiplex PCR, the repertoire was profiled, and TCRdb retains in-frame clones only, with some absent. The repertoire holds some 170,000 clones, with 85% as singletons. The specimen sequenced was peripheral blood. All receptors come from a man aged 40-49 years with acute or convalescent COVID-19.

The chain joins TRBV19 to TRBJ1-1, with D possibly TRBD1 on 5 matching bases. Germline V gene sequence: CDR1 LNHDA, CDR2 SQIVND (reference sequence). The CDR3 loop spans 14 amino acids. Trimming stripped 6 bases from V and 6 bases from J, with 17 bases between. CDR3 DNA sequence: TGTGCCAGTAGCCTGGGGGGTCCCGCGGCTGAAGCTTTCTTT. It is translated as CASSLGGPAAEAFF.

The chain's CDR3 is CASSKGPRLAGTYEQYF. The DNA of the CDR3 is TGTGCCAGCTCCAAAGGACCGCGACTAGCGGGGACCTACGAGCAGTACTTC. The chain links TRBV18 to TRBJ2-7; TRBD2 agrees at 11 bases. Germline loops: CDR1 KGHSH, CDR2 LQKENI. The CDR3 extends over 17 amino acids. V was pared by 6 bases and J by 2 bases, with 12 bases of the junction left unmatched.

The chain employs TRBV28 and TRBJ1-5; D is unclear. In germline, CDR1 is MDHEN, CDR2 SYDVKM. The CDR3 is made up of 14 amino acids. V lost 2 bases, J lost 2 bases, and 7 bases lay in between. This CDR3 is CASSLGSGNQPQHF. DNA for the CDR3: TGTGCCAGCAGTTTAGGGAGCGGCAATCAGCCCCAGCATTTT.

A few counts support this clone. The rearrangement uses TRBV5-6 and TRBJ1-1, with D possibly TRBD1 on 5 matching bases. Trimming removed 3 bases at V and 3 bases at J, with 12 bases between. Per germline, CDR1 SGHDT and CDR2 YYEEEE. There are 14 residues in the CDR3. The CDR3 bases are TGTGCCAGCAGCTGGGGCTTTGGGGACACTGAAGCTTTCTTT. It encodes CASSWGFGDTEAFF.

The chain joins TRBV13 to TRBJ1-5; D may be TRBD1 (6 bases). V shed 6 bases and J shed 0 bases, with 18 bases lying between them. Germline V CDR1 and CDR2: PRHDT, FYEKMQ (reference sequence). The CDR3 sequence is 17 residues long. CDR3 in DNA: TGTGCCAGCAGAACCGGGACAAAAATTTATAGCAATCAGCCCCAGCATTTT. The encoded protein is CASRTGTKIYSNQPQHF.

The CDR3: CATSDLLGQPQHF. Written as DNA, the CDR3 is TGTGCCACCAGTGATTTGCTCGGTCAGCCCCAGCATTTT. The chain links TRBV24-1 to TRBJ1-5; D not resolved. Between the trimmed V and J ends, which lost 0 bases and 6 bases, there was a span of 5 bases. Germline V gene data show CDR1 as KGHDR and CDR2 as SFDVKD. The CDR3 spans 13 residues.

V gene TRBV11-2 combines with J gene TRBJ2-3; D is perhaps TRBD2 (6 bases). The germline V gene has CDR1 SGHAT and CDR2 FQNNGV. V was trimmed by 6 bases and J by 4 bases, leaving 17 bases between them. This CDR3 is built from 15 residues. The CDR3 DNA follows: TGTGCCAGCAGTTTGGAGGGGCAAGGCGCAGATACGCAGTATTTT. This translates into CASSLEGQGADTQYF.